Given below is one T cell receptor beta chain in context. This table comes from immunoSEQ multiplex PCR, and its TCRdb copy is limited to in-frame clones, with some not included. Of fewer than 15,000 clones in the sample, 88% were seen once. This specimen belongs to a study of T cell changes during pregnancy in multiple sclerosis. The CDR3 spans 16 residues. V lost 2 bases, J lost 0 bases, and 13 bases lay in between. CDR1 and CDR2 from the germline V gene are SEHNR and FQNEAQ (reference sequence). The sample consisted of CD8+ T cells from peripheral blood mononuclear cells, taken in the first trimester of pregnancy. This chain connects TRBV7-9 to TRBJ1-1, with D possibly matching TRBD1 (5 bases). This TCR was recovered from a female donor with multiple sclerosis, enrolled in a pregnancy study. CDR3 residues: CASSLRDLGVNTEAFF. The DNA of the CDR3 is TGTGCCAGCAGCTTACGGGACTTAGGGGTGAACACTGAAGCTTTCTTT.